Listed below are T cell receptor beta chains from one sample, sequenced in a study of OX40 agonist ivuxolimab in advanced cancers. TCRdb's copy holds only in-frame clones and misses some; the assay was immunoSEQ multiplex PCR. Counted here are tens of thousands of clones, more than 75% occurring once; the ten biggest clones make up 15% to 25%. Sequenced material: CD4+ or CD8+ T cells sorted from blood, taken in a trial of the OX40 agonist ivuxolimab. These receptors were obtained from an adult with an advanced solid tumor such as melanoma, head and neck, liver or kidney cancer. Both conserved end residues are part of each CDR3. Each record gives: J gene, D gene, clone size, V gene, CDR3 protein, CDR3 DNA. The D gene is left open where the match is weak. Clone size is stated in some rows and not others, as once, few, many or a class when expanded.

TRBJ2-3 | . | . | TRBV9 | CASSEGVRLTDTQYF | TGTGCCAGCAGCGAAGGGGTACGGCTAACAGATACGCAGTATTTT
TRBJ2-5 | TRBD1 | . | TRBV5-1 | CASSGGTGEETQYF | TGCGCCAGCAGCGGAGGGACAGGGGAAGAGACCCAGTACTTC
TRBJ1-1 | . | . | TRBV28 | CASSFLGQEALNTEAFF | TGTGCCAGCAGTTTTTTGGGGCAGGAGGCCCTGAACACTGAAGCTTTCTTT
TRBJ2-5 | TRBD2 | . | TRBV7-3 | CASSLGWTSGGPETQYF | TGTGCCAGCAGCTTGGGTTGGACTAGCGGGGGGCCGGAGACCCAGTACTTC
TRBJ1-2 | . | . | TRBV6-5 | CASRARGPLYGYTF | TGTGCCAGCAGAGCCAGGGGTCCTCTTTATGGCTACACCTTC
TRBJ2-3 | TRBD2 | . | TRBV6-5 | CASTDWRGEQYF | TGTGCCAGCACGGACTGGCGGGGGGAGCAGTATTTT
TRBJ2-7 | . | . | TRBV7-2 | CASSLEGSSGRGYEQYF | TGTGCCAGCAGCTTAGAGGGTTCGTCGGGCCGTGGGTACGAGCAGTACTTC
TRBJ2-6 | . | . | TRBV27 | CASSLGPSGANVLTF | TGTGCCAGCAGTTTGGGCCCCTCTGGGGCCAACGTCCTGACTTTC
TRBJ2-2 | TRBD1 | . | TRBV2 | CASSLDTGTVNTGELFF | TGTGCCAGCAGTTTAGATACCGGGACAGTTAACACCGGGGAGCTGTTTTTT
TRBJ1-1 | . | . | TRBV6-6 | CASSGTLNTEAFF | TGTGCCAGCTCGGGGACATTGAACACTGAAGCTTTCTTT
TRBJ2-7 | TRBD1 | . | TRBV6-1 | CASRPGQGPSYEQYF | TGTGCCAGCAGGCCGGGACAGGGTCCCTCCTACGAGCAGTACTTC
TRBJ2-3 | . | . | TRBV28 | CASSSQGHIADTQYF | TGTGCCAGCAGTTCACAGGGTCACATCGCAGATACGCAGTATTTT
TRBJ2-5 | . | . | TRBV7-9 | CASSLPGDETQYF | TGTGCCAGCAGCTTACCAGGGGATGAGACCCAGTACTTC
TRBJ1-3 | . | . | TRBV7-6 | CASSSRQAGNTIYF | TGTGCCAGCAGCTCTCGACAGGCTGGAAACACCATATATTTT
TRBJ1-2 | . | . | TRBV11-3 | CASSPPGQSAYGYTF | TGTGCCAGCAGCCCACCAGGACAGTCCGCCTATGGCTACACCTTC
TRBJ2-1 | . | . | TRBV7-9 | CASTFASDYNEQFF | TGTGCCAGCACCTTTGCTAGCGATTACAATGAGCAGTTCTTC
TRBJ2-4 | . | . | TRBV28 | CASSSGAVSAKNIQYF | TGTGCCAGCAGTTCCGGTGCAGTGTCGGCCAAAAACATTCAGTACTTC
TRBJ2-3 | TRBD2 | few | TRBV9 | CASSVGGLAGAADTQYF | TGTGCCAGCAGCGTAGGGGGACTAGCGGGAGCGGCAGATACGCAGTATTTT
TRBJ2-3 | . | . | TRBV21-1 | CASSKLVSTDTQYF | TGTGCCAGCAGCAAACTAGTTAGCACAGATACGCAGTATTTT
TRBJ1-2 | . | . | TRBV27 | CASSLGPATGYTF | TGTGCCAGCAGTTTGGGACCGGCTACGGGCTACACCTTC
TRBJ2-5 | TRBD2 | . | TRBV5-1 | CASSFLAGGQETQYF | TGCGCCAGCAGCTTTTTAGCGGGGGGGCAAGAGACCCAGTACTTC
TRBJ2-3 | TRBD2 | . | TRBV7-2 | CASSLGAGATDTQYF | TGTGCCAGCAGCTTAGGAGCGGGGGCCACAGATACGCAGTATTTT
TRBJ2-7 | . | once | TRBV11-2 | CASSSLRVANIHEQYF | TGTGCCAGCAGCTCGCTTAGGGTAGCCAATATTCACGAGCAGTACTTC
TRBJ2-3 | TRBD1 | few | TRBV27 | CASSLSPTGTFNGDTQYF | TGTGCCAGCAGTTTATCGCCGACAGGGACATTTAATGGAGATACGCAGTATTTT
TRBJ2-2 | . | once | TRBV27 | CASSFGTGELFF | TGTGCCAGCAGTTTTGGAACCGGGGAGCTGTTTTTT
TRBJ2-2 | . | once | TRBV5-1 | CASSLAGELFF | TGCGCCAGCAGCTTGGCCGGGGAGCTGTTTTTT
TRBJ2-2 | . | . | TRBV5-8 | CASSLRQANTGELFF | TGTGCCAGCAGCTTGCGACAGGCGAACACCGGGGAGCTGTTTTTT
TRBJ2-1 | . | . | TRBV29-1 | CSVEDQTVYNEQFF | TGCAGCGTTGAAGATCAGACAGTTTACAATGAGCAGTTCTTC